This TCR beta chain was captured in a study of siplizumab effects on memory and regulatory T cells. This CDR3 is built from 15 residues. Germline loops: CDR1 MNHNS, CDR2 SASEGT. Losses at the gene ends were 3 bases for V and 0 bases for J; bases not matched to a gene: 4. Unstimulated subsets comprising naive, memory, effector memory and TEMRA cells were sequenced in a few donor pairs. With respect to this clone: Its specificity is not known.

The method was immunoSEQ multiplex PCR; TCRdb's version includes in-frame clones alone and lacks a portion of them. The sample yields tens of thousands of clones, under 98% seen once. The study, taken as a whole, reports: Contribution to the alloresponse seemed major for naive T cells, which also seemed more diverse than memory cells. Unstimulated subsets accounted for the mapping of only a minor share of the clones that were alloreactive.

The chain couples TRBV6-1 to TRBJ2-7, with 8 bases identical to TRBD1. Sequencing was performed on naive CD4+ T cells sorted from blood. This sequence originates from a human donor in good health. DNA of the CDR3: TGTGCCAGCAGTGACCGGGACAGGAACTCCTACGAGCAGTACTTC. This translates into CASSDRDRNSYEQYF.